This T cell receptor (beta chain) emerged from a study of blood T cells in healthy people across ages. Primed by a sample-barcoded 5' primer and a J-beta primer mix, a second PCR proceeded for about 7 to 12 cycles. Each cDNA molecule was tagged by a template-switch adaptor with 12 random nucleotides. Using its own MiXCR run on the 5' RACE reads, TCRdb lists one record per CDR3 protein. The sample lists some 690,000 distinct CDR3 sequences, approximately 22% occurring once. Study-level results: Diversity was estimated from one million T cells, and these estimates were considered underestimates.

The ends were cut back, 4 bases at V and 3 bases at J, with 16 bases in the middle. Germline lookup yields CDR1 SGHRS and CDR2 YFSETQ. The CDR3 has 15 amino acids. This clonotype was observed once. Its antigen is not identified. The final CDR3 position lacks the conserved phenylalanine or tryptophan, pointing to a likely read error. V is TRBV5-1 and J is TRBJ1-1; D is perhaps TRBD1 (5 bases). The receptor was derived from a man aged 65-85 years in good health. The sequencing sample was made of blood. The CDR3 region is CASSRLTPGDTEAFS. As DNA, the CDR3 is TGCGCCAGCAGCAGACTTACGCCGGGGGACACTGAAGCTTTCTCT.